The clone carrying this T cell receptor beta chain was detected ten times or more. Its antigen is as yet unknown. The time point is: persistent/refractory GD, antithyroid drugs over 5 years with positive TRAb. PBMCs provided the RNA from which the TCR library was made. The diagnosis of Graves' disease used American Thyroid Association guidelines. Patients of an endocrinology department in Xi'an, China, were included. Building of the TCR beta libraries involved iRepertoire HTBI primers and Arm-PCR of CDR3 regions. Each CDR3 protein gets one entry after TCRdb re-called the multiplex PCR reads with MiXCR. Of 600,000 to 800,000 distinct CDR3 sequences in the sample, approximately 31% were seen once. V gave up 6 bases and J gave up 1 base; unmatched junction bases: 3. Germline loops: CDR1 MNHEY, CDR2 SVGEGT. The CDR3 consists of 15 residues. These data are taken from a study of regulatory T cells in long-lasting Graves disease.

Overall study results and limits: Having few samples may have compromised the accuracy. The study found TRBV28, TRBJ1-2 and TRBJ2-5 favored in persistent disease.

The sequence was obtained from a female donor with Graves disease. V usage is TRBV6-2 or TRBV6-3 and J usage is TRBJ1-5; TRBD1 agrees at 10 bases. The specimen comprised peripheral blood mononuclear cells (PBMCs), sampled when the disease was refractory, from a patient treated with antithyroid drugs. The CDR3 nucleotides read TGTGCCAGCAGCGCGGACAGGGGGAGCAATCAGCCCCAGCATTTT. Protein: CASSADRGSNQPQHF.